This TCR beta chain was sequenced for a study of blood T cell repertoires in COVID-19 (dated by TCRdb to 2019 to 2021). Turning to the overall study: Samples covering the acute and convalescent phases of COVID-19 were provided by collaborators in the United States, Italy and Spain. Where HLA class I and class II types were available, the types were taken from metadata supplied by the sample provider, not from assay-based typing. The prospective study material was composed of cDNA or gDNA derived from T cells, B-cell-depleted T cells, or PBMCs. Deeply sampled blood TCRbeta repertoires from subjects exposed to, actively infected with, or recovered from COVID-19 were included in the dataset. A freely available public database, intended as a resource for researchers studying the immune response to SARS-CoV-2, is where the repertoires were released. The sample metadata nearly always contained a de-identified subject ID, COVID-19 status, age in years and sex. The samples were drawn from the first 160 participants of the ongoing ImmuneRACE study and from over a thousand subjects provided by 6 global collaborators.

TCRbeta CDR3 regions were amplified from genomic DNA using the immunoSEQ Assay, a bias-controlled multiplex PCR. The published analysis was carried out like this. Within the assay, amplification of reference gene primers was used to estimate how many nucleated cells each sample contained. To quantify the absolute abundance of each unique TCRbeta CDR3 rearrangement, sequence reads were collapsed and filtered. For each sample, productive Simpson clonality was calculated by taking the square root of Simpson's diversity index across productive rearrangements. The immuneACCESS repertoire file appears here via TCRdb, limited to in-frame rearrangements. These files lack a portion of the clones; in checked studies, under half of the deficit traces to unresolved V genes, and the cause of the others is not known. That table gives V, J and clone size, and the DNA gave D and trimming. The sample yields about 75,000 clones; 75% to 85% were counted once. Approximately 5% of the sample lies in the top ten.

Collaborating institutions collected whole blood in K2EDTA tubes following their own protocols. For TCRbeta analysis, collaborators shipped samples in one of three forms: frozen whole blood, isolated PBMCs, or DNA extracted from either of those sample types. Of note for this clone: What antigen it recognizes has not been identified. No quality values exist for individual bases; no much larger clone is one base distant.

Including cysteine and phenylalanine, the CDR3 has 16 amino acids. The kept DNA is CDR3 alone, 48 bases in frame from the first base. Trimming accounts for 1 base at V and 2 bases at J, while the number of junction bases matched to no gene is 6. CDR1 is given as LGHNA and CDR2 as YSLEER, both from the germline V gene. Study-wide conclusions, independent of this receptor: How much clinical and demographic metadata was included differed by source and by participant, and the metadata was provided uncurated.

The chain is encoded by TRBV4-3 joined to TRBJ2-3, with 7 middle bases fitting TRBD2. The TCR sequence derives from a woman older than 75 with active or convalescent COVID-19. The sample comprised peripheral blood. The CDR3 has the sequence CASSQAVSGITDTQYF. Read as DNA, the sequence is TGCGCCAGCAGCCAAGCTGTGAGCGGGATCACAGATACGCAGTATTTT.